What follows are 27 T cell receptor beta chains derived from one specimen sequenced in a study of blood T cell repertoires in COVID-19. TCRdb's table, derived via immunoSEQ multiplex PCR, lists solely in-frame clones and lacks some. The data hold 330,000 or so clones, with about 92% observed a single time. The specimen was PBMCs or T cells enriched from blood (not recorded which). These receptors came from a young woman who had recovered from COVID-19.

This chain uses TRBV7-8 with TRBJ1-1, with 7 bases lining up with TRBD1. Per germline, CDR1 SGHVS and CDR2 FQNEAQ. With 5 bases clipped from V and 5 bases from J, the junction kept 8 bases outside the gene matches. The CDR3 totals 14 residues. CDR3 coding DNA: TGTGCCAGCAGCCCCAGGGGGATTTGGACTGAAGCTTTCTTT. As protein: CASSPRGIWTEAFF.

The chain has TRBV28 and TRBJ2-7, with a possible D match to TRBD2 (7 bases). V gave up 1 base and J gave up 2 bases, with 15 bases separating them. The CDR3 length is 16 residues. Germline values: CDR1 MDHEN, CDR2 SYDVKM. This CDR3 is CASSLLGGAVPYEQYF. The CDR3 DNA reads TGTGCCAGCAGTTTATTGGGGGGGGCGGTACCCTACGAGCAGTACTTC.

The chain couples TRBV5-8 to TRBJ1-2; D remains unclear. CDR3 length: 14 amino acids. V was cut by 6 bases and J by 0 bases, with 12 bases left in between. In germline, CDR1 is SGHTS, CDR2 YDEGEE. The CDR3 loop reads CASTPWLANYGYTF. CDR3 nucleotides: TGTGCCAGCACCCCTTGGCTAGCTAACTATGGCTACACCTTC.

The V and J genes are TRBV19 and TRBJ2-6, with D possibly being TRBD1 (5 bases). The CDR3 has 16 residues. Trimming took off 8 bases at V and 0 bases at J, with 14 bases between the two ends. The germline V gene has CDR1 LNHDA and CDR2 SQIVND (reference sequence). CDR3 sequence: CASANRRLSGANVLTF. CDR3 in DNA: TGTGCCAGTGCGAACAGGCGACTCTCTGGGGCCAACGTCCTGACTTTC.

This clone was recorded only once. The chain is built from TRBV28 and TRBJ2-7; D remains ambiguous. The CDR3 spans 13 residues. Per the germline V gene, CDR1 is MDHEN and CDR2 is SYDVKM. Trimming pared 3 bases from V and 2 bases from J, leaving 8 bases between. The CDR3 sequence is CASSLGWAYEQYF. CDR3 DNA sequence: TGTGCCAGCAGTTTGGGCTGGGCCTACGAGCAGTACTTC.

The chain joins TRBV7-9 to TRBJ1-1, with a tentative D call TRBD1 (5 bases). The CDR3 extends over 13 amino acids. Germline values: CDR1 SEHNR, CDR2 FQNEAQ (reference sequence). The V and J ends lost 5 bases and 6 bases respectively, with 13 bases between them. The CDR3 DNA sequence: TGTGCCAGCAGCCTCCGGCGGGGGGCTGAAGCTTTCTTT. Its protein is CASSLRRGAEAFF.

CDR3 nucleotide sequence: TGTGCCAGCAGCTTGCGTTGGGGGGGGCGCGGCTACACCTTC. Its translation is CASSLRWGGRGYTF. V usage is TRBV5-8 and J usage is TRBJ1-2; TRBD1 is a possible D gene (6 bases). The CDR3 totals 14 residues. Trimming pared 1 base from V and 8 bases from J, leaving 15 bases between. Germline lookup yields CDR1 SGHTS and CDR2 YDEGEE.

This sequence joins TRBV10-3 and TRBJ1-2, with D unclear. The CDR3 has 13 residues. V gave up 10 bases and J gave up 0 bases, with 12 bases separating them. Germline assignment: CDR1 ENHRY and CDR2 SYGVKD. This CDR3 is CATNREPNYGYTF. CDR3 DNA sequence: TGTGCCACTAACAGAGAACCTAACTATGGCTACACCTTC.

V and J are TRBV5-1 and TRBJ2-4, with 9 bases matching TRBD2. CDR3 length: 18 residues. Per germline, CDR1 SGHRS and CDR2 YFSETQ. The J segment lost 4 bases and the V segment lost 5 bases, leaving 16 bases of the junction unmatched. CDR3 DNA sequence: TGCGCCAGCAGACCCGGCGGCGGGGGGGCCGAGCGAAAAAACATTCAGTACTTC. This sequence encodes CASRPGGGGAERKNIQYF.

CDR3 amino acids: CASSVGGQSTDTQYF. The CDR3 nucleotides read TGTGCCAGCAGCGTAGGGGGCCAAAGCACAGATACGCAGTATTTT. The rearrangement uses TRBV9 and TRBJ2-3; D might be TRBD1 (5 bases). CDR1 is SGDLS, CDR2 YYNGEE, per germline. CDR3 length equals 15 residues. Trimming took 0 bases from V and 0 from J, leaving 8 bases between them.

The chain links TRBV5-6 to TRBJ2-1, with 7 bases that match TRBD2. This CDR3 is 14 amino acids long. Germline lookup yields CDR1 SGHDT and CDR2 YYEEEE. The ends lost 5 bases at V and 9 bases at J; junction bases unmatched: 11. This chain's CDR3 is CASSKGLVEVEQFF. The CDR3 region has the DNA TGTGCCAGCAGTAAAGGACTAGTGGAAGTTGAGCAGTTCTTC.

The CDR3 bases are TGTGCCAGCAGCTTCACACACGAGACCCAGTACTTC. Amino acids: CASSFTHETQYF. This chain links TRBV5-8 with TRBJ2-5; no definite D call. Trimming stripped 2 bases from V and 5 bases from J, with 7 bases between. CDR1 is SGHTS and CDR2 is YDEGEE in the germline V gene. The CDR3 runs to 12 residues.

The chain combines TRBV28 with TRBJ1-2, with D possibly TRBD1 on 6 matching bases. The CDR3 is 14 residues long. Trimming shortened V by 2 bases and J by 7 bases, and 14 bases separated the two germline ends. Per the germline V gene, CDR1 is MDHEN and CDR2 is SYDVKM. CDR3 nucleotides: TGTGCCAGCAGTTTACCCGCAGGGGCTGGTGGCTACACCTTC. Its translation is CASSLPAGAGGYTF.

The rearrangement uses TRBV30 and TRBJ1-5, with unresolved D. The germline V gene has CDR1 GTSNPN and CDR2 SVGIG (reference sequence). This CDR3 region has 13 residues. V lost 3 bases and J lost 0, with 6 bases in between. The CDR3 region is CAWSQDSNQPQHF. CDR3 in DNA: TGTGCCTGGAGCCAGGATAGCAATCAGCCCCAGCATTTT.

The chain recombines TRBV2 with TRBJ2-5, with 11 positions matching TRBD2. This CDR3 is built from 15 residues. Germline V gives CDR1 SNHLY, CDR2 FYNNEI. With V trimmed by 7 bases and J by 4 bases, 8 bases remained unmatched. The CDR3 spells CASNTLAGVGETQYF. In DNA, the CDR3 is TGTGCCAGCAACACACTAGCGGGGGTCGGAGAGACCCAGTACTTC.

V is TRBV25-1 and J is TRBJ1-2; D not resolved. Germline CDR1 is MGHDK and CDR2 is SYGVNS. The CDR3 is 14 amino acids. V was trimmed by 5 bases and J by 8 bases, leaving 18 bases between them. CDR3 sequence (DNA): TGTGCCAGCAGTAGCGACATCTTCTGGAGGGGCTACACCTTC. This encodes CASSSDIFWRGYTF.

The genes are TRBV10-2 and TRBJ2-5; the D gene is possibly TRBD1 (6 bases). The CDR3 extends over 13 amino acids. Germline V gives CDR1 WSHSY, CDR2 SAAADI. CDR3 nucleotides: TGCGCAGGGGGTTGGGTCGGGAAAGAGACCCAGTACTTC. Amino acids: CAGGWVGKETQYF.

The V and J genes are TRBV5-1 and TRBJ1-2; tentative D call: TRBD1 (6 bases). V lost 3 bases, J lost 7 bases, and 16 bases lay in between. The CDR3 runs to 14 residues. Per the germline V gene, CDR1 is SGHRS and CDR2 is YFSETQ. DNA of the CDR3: TGCGCCAGCAGCTCGCGGGGGGGGGCGAGTGGCTACACCTTC. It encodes CASSSRGGASGYTF. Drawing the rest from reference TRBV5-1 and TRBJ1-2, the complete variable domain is KAGVTQTPRYLIKTRGQQVTLSCSPISGHRSVSWYQQTPGQGLQFLFEYFSETQRNKGNFPGRFSGRQFSNSRSEMNVSTLELGDSALYLCASSSRGGASGYTFGSGTRLTVV.

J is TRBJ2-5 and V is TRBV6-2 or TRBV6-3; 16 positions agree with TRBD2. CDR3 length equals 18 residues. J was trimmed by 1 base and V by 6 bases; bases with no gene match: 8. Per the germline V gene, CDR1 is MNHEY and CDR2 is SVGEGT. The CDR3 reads CASSPWGTSGGAQETQYF. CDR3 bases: TGTGCCAGCAGCCCTTGGGGGACTAGCGGGGGGGCCCAAGAGACCCAGTACTTC.

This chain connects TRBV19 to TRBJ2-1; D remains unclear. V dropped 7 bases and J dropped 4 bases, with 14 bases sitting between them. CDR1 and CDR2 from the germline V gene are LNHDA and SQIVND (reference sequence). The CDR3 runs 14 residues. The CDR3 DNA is TGTGCCAGTACTCGAGATACCCCATACAATGAGCAGTTCTTC. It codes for CASTRDTPYNEQFF.

CDR3 sequence reads: CASTEQGVSSYEQYF. As DNA, the CDR3 is TGTGCCAGCACCGAACAGGGGGTCAGCTCCTACGAGCAGTACTTC. The rearrangement uses TRBV28 and TRBJ2-7, with TRBD1 matching over 8 bases. V trimming: 7 bases; J trimming: 0 bases; junction bases outside the gene matches: 8. The germline V gene has CDR1 MDHEN and CDR2 SYDVKM. This CDR3 is 15 amino acids long.

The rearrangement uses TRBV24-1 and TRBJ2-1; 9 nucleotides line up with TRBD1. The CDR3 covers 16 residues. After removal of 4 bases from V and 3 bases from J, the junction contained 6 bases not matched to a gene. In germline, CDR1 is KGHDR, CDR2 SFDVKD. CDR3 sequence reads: CATSDPGQGGYNEQFF. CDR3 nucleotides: TGTGCCACCAGTGACCCGGGACAGGGCGGCTACAATGAGCAGTTCTTC.

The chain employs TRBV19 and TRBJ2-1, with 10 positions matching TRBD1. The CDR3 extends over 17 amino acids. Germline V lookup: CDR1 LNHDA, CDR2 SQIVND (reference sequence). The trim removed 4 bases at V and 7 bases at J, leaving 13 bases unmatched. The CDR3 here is CASSTALGQGIGNEQFF. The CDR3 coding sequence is TGTGCCAGTAGTACCGCTTTGGGACAGGGGATTGGGAATGAGCAGTTCTTC.

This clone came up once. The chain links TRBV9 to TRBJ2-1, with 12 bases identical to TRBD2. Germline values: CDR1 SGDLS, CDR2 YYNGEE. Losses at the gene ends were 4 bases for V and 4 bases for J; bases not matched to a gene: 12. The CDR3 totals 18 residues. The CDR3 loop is CASSPRTSGTLSYNEQFF. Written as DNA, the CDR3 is TGTGCCAGCAGCCCTAGGACTAGCGGGACCCTCTCGTACAATGAGCAGTTCTTC.

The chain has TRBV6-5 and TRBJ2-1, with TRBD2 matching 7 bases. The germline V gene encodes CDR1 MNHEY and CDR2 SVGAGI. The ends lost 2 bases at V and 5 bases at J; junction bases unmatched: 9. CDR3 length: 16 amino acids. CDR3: CASSYAGAGPNNEQFF. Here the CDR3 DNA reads TGTGCCAGCAGTTACGCGGGAGCGGGGCCGAACAATGAGCAGTTCTTC.

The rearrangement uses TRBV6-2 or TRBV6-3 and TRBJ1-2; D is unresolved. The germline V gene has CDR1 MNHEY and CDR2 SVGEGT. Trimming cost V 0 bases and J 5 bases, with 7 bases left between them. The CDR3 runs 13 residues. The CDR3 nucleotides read TGTGCCAGCAGTTACTCAATACGGTATGGCTACACCTTC. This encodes CASSYSIRYGYTF.

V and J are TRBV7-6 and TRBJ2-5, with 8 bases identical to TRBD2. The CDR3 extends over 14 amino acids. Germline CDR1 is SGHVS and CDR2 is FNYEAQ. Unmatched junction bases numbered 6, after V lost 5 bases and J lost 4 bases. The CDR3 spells CASSRPGGIETQYF. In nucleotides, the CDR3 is TGTGCCAGCAGCCGACCGGGGGGGATAGAGACCCAGTACTTC.